This TCR beta chain was sequenced during a study of blood T cell repertoires in COVID-19. Study information: Whether acute or convalescent, the COVID-19 samples came from the United States, Italy and Spain. PBMCs, B-cell-depleted T cells, or T cells were the source of the cDNA or gDNA that made up the material.

This CDR3 has 15 residues. The V gene lost 0 bases and the J gene lost 9 bases, with 12 bases spanning the gap. CDR1 LGHNA and CDR2 YSLEER come from the germline V gene. Under the authors' procedure: Amplification of reference gene primers provided the estimated nucleated cell counts. The repertoire was sequenced with immunoSEQ multiplex PCR; TCRdb's copy has only in-frame clones and lacks some. The D gene and trimming were derived from the DNA, and the V and J assignments and clone size from that table. This table holds 110,000 to 150,000 clones, 88% found once. The sequence was obtained from an older woman with acute or convalescent COVID-19. The sequencing input was peripheral blood. This chain links TRBV4-3 with TRBJ1-6; unclear D gene. The chain's CDR3 is CASSQDPGLRSPLHF. In DNA form, the CDR3 reads TGCGCCAGCAGCCAAGATCCGGGGTTGCGTTCACCCCTCCACTTT.